This TCR beta chain is from a study of blood T cell repertoires in COVID-19. Looking at the study overall: Acute and convalescent COVID-19 specimens originated in the United States, Italy and Spain. The analysed material was cDNA or gDNA that came from T cells, B-cell-depleted T cells, or PBMCs.

Trimming removed 7 bases at V and 6 bases at J, with 18 bases between. The germline V gene has CDR1 MNHEY and CDR2 SVGAGI. The CDR3 loop spans 14 amino acids. Per the original data handling: Reference gene primer amplification gave estimated nucleated cell counts. Some clones are missing from TCRdb's copy, which holds only in-frame ones; the method was immunoSEQ multiplex PCR. V and J calls and clone size follow that table, whereas D and trimming were derived from the DNA. The sample holds 250,000 to 300,000 clones; about 88% are singletons and the top ten take around 3.6%. V and J are TRBV6-5 and TRBJ1-1, with D possibly matching TRBD1 (5 bases). The sample was peripheral blood. The clonotype was recovered from a man younger than 35 with active or convalescent COVID-19. The CDR3 DNA sequence: TGTGCCAGCACCACTGGGAGGGGTGTGGCTGAAGCTTTCTTT. Its protein is CASTTGRGVAEAFF.